This TCR beta chain was captured in a study of Graves' ophthalmopathy and Graves' hyperthyroidism. The CDR3 is 16 amino acids. Germline V gene sequence: CDR1 DFQATT, CDR2 SNEGSKA (reference sequence). The authors amplified TCR beta CDR3 regions, and they did so from RNA transcripts for repertoire sequencing. First-round RT-PCR relied on HTBI primers, and a second-round multiplex PCR came next. TCRdb re-called the multiplex PCR reads through MiXCR, storing one row per CDR3 protein. This table holds fewer than 70,000 distinct CDR3 sequences, 45% to 55% found once. The chain has TRBV20-1 and TRBJ2-1; 10 bases are a match to TRBD2. The sample comprised peripheral blood. This sequence was found in an adult woman with Graves' ophthalmopathy. The CDR3 protein is CSSSSGSRGSYNEQFF. The CDR3 DNA is TGCAGCTCTTCTAGCGGGAGCAGAGGGTCCTACAATGAGCAGTTCTTC.